The 26 T cell receptor beta chains presented below share a single source sample, sequenced in a study of somatic mutations in cytotoxic T cells in rheumatoid arthritis. Generated by immunoSEQ multiplex PCR, the TCRdb table keeps only in-frame clones and is missing some. The table lists approximately 4,200 clones, roughly nine tenths of them singletons. The sequenced material came from CD8+ T cells sorted from blood. The receptors come from a woman in her 70s with rheumatoid arthritis.

This chain links TRBV27 with TRBJ1-4, with a tentative D call TRBD1 (6 bases). The germline V gene has CDR1 MNHEY and CDR2 SMNVEV (reference sequence). V gave up 3 bases and J gave up 3 bases, with 8 bases separating them. This CDR3 spans 14 amino acids. The CDR3 DNA is TGTGCCAGCAGTTTGGACAGATCTAATGAAAAACTGTTTTTT. Translation gives CASSLDRSNEKLFF.

This clone was counted once. The V and J genes are TRBV6-5 and TRBJ2-5; TRBD2 might be the D (5 bases). V was shortened by 10 bases and J by 4 bases, with 13 bases between the two germline ends. Per the germline V gene, CDR1 is MNHEY and CDR2 is SVGAGI. The length of the CDR3 is 12 residues. In DNA form, the CDR3 reads TGTGCCACCCGGGGTCTAGCAGAGACCCAGTACTTC. Translated: CATRGLAETQYF.

The rearrangement uses TRBV7-9 and TRBJ1-2; D is uncertain. Germline values: CDR1 SEHNR, CDR2 FQNEAQ (reference sequence). This CDR3 spans 13 amino acids. V was trimmed by 7 bases and J by 4 bases, leaving 13 bases between them. This CDR3 is CASTAPGVYGYTF. CDR3 bases: TGTGCCAGCACCGCGCCCGGGGTCTATGGCTACACCTTC.

The table lists this clone with a count of one. The J gene is TRBJ2-1, the V gene TRBV27; a possible D gene is TRBD1 (5 bases). This CDR3 has 12 amino acids. V lost 5 bases to trimming and J lost 8 bases, with 10 bases between them. Looked up from germline, CDR1 is MNHEY and CDR2 is SMNVEV (reference sequence). CDR3 nucleotides: TGTGCCAGCAGTATCCAGGGCGATGAGCAGTTCTTC. Translation gives CASSIQGDEQFF.

The chain couples TRBV4-1 to TRBJ2-7; TRBD1 might be the D (6 bases). Germline V gives CDR1 MGHRA, CDR2 YSYEKL. Trimming shortened V by 4 bases and J by 2 bases, and 12 bases separated the two germline ends. The CDR3 length is 14 residues. This CDR3 reads CASSRGQGTYEQYF. CDR3 bases: TGCGCCAGCAGCCGGGGACAAGGGACCTACGAGCAGTACTTC.

V and J are TRBV27 and TRBJ2-3; D gene uncertain. Trimming stripped 3 bases from V and 0 bases from J, with 7 bases between. This CDR3 spans 14 amino acids. Germline V gives CDR1 MNHEY, CDR2 SMNVEV (reference sequence). The chain's CDR3 is CASSLLSSTDTQYF. In DNA, the CDR3 is TGTGCCAGCAGTTTGTTAAGCAGCACAGATACGCAGTATTTT.

This CDR3 reads CASSHRQGNNSPLHF. The CDR3 DNA reads TGTGCCAGCAGCCATCGACAGGGGAATAATTCACCCCTCCACTTT. This rearrangement joins TRBV7-9 to TRBJ1-6; 8 bases agree with TRBD1. The germline V gene has CDR1 SEHNR and CDR2 FQNEAQ (reference sequence). Losses at the gene ends were 5 bases for V and 5 bases for J; bases not matched to a gene: 5. The CDR3 loop spans 15 amino acids.

The rearrangement uses TRBV29-1 and TRBJ2-7; D may be TRBD2 (7 bases). Trimming removed 1 base at V and 3 bases at J, with 19 bases between. This CDR3 has 16 residues. Germline values: CDR1 SQVTM, CDR2 ANQGSEA. CDR3 nucleotide sequence: TGCAGCGTTGAAGCCCCTAGGGGGGGGGCTTTCTACGAGCAGTACTTC. Protein: CSVEAPRGGAFYEQYF.

The chain uses TRBV9 and TRBJ2-1, with 10 bases lining up with TRBD1. V shed 3 bases, J shed 3 bases, and the junction held 6 bases outside the gene matches. Germline V gene lookup returns CDR1 SGDLS and CDR2 YYNGEE. There are 16 residues in the CDR3. CDR3 residues: CASSGQTGGHYNEQFF. CDR3 nucleotide sequence: TGTGCCAGCAGCGGACAGACAGGGGGCCACTACAATGAGCAGTTCTTC.

V is TRBV5-1 and J is TRBJ2-4; TRBD2 agrees at 12 bases. This CDR3 region has 20 residues. Losses at the gene ends were 0 bases for V and 0 bases for J; bases not matched to a gene: 10. Per the germline V gene, CDR1 is SGHRS and CDR2 is YFSETQ. CDR3 DNA: TGCGCCAGCAGCTTGGGGCTCGGACTAGCGGGACCACTAGCCAAAAACATTCAGTACTTC. As protein: CASSLGLGLAGPLAKNIQYF.

The gene calls are TRBV7-9 and TRBJ2-7, with TRBD1 matching over 8 bases. The CDR3 has 14 residues. The ends lost 5 bases at V and 2 bases at J; junction bases unmatched: 5. Germline CDR1 is SEHNR and CDR2 is FQNEAQ (reference sequence). The CDR3 here is CASSAPGQAYEQYF. In nucleotides, the CDR3 is TGTGCCAGCAGCGCCCCGGGACAGGCCTACGAGCAGTACTTC.

The chain joins TRBV2 to TRBJ2-5, with no clear D. The V end was cut by 4 bases, the J end by 6 bases, with 9 bases between. This CDR3 region has 12 residues. Germline V gene data show CDR1 as SNHLY and CDR2 as FYNNEI. The CDR3 region is CASSVTIKTQYF. CDR3 coding DNA: TGTGCCAGCAGTGTAACTATAAAGACCCAGTACTTC.

V gene TRBV5-1 combines with J gene TRBJ2-3; 7 bases line up with TRBD2. This CDR3 spans 16 amino acids. The germline V gene encodes CDR1 SGHRS and CDR2 YFSETQ. With V trimmed by 2 bases and J by 1 base, 7 bases remained unmatched. CDR3 in amino acids: CASSLRGRVGTDTQYF. In DNA, the CDR3 is TGCGCCAGCAGCTTAAGAGGGAGGGTCGGCACAGATACGCAGTATTTT.

The V and J genes are TRBV9 and TRBJ2-1; 8 bases are shared with TRBD2. With V trimmed by 3 bases and J by 4 bases, 9 bases remained unmatched. CDR1 is SGDLS and CDR2 is YYNGEE in the germline V gene. CDR3 length equals 16 residues. The CDR3, as DNA: TGTGCCAGCAGCGCATTTGCGGGGGGCCGATACAATGAGCAGTTCTTC. Residues: CASSAFAGGRYNEQFF.

The CDR3 here is CAPGSPRGTGELFF. The CDR3, as DNA: TGTGCCCCGGGCTCCCCTCGGGGCACCGGGGAGCTGTTTTTT. The V gene is TRBV2, the J gene TRBJ2-2; a weak D match, TRBD2 (5 bases). Trimming stripped 11 bases from V and 4 bases from J, with 17 bases between. Germline V gives CDR1 SNHLY, CDR2 FYNNEI. The CDR3 is 14 amino acids.

This clone was detected only once. J is TRBJ2-7 and V is TRBV10-1, with TRBD2 as a possible D gene (5 bases). Germline loops: CDR1 WNHNN, CDR2 SYGVQD (reference sequence). Trimming took 4 bases from V and 4 from J, leaving 5 bases between them. The CDR3 has 11 residues. The CDR3 coding sequence is TGCGCCAGCAGTGCGGGGTACGAGCAGTACTTC. Its protein product is CASSAGYEQYF.

The chain combines TRBV7-6 with TRBJ1-1, with D perhaps matching TRBD1 (6 bases). The V end lost 5 bases, the J end lost 4 bases, and 20 bases lay between the germline ends. In germline, CDR1 is SGHVS, CDR2 FNYEAQ. There are 16 residues in the CDR3. The CDR3 loop reads CASSGKQGIGGTEAFF. The DNA of the CDR3 is TGTGCCAGCAGCGGAAAACAGGGCATTGGCGGCACTGAAGCTTTCTTT. Full variable domain (remainder filled in from reference TRBV7-6 and TRBJ1-1): GAGVSQSPRYKVTKRGQDVALRCDPISGHVSLYWYRQALGQGPEFLTYFNYEAQQDKSGLPNDRFSAERPEGSISTLTIQRTEQRDSAMYRCASSGKQGIGGTEAFFGQGTRLTVV.

The genes are TRBV7-3 and TRBJ2-5, with 10 bases fitting TRBD1. The CDR3 loop spans 16 amino acids. Germline V gene data show CDR1 as SGHTA and CDR2 as FQGTGA. Trimming cost V 5 bases and J 4 bases; bases outside gene matches: 10. CDR3 DNA sequence: TGTGCCAGCAGCCCAGGTCGGACAGGGGGGGGAGAGACCCAGTACTTC. Encoded protein: CASSPGRTGGGETQYF.

The genes are TRBV5-1 and TRBJ2-7; the D is unclear. The CDR3 is made up of 15 amino acids. The V end was cut by 0 bases, the J end by 3 bases, with 13 bases between. In germline, CDR1 is SGHRS, CDR2 YFSETQ. As DNA, the CDR3 is TGCGCCAGCAGCTTGGTCGGGTCGTCTGTCTACGAGCAGTACTTC. Protein product: CASSLVGSSVYEQYF.

The chain links TRBV4-1 to TRBJ2-7; D remains unclear. The germline gives CDR1 MGHRA, CDR2 YSYEKL. Trimming took 1 base from V and 3 from J, leaving 7 bases between them. The CDR3 consists of 13 residues. CDR3 sequence reads: CASSQAQNYEQYF. CDR3 in DNA: TGCGCCAGCAGCCAAGCACAGAACTACGAGCAGTACTTC.

This clone was observed once. The V call is TRBV21-1, the J call TRBJ1-2; the D call TRBD1 from the table was never checked on the DNA. TRBV21-1 is a pseudogene segment. CDR3 length: 12 amino acids. CDR3 sequence reads: CASSSHRGGQTF. CDR3 in DNA: TGTGCCAGCAGCTCCCACAGGGGTGGTCAAACCTTC.

This clone has just a few counts. V is TRBV6-5 and J is TRBJ1-5, with a weak D call TRBD1 (5 bases). V lost 6 bases, J lost 11 bases, and 14 bases lay in between. The CDR3 is made up of 12 amino acids. The germline V gene encodes CDR1 MNHEY and CDR2 SVGAGI. CDR3 region: CASSPGGHAQHF. In DNA form, the CDR3 reads TGTGCCAGCAGCCCCGGGGGTCATGCCCAGCATTTT.

This clone was counted only a few times. The CDR3 DNA reads as TGCGCCAGCAGCCCGGGTAGCGGGGGGGCTCTAGATACGCAGTATTTT. Protein product: CASSPGSGGALDTQYF. The V and J genes are TRBV4-1 and TRBJ2-3; the match to TRBD2 covers 11 bases. The CDR3 sequence is 16 residues long. Germline trimming cut 4 bases from V and 5 bases from J; bases unmatched to any gene: 8. The germline V gene encodes CDR1 MGHRA and CDR2 YSYEKL.

This chain uses TRBV4-1 with TRBJ2-5; D remains unclear. CDR3 size: 12 residues. Trimming took 1 base from V and 4 from J, leaving 4 bases between them. The germline V gene encodes CDR1 MGHRA and CDR2 YSYEKL. CDR3 region: CASSQGGETQYF. CDR3 in DNA: TGCGCCAGCAGCCAAGGAGGAGAGACCCAGTACTTC.

The J gene is TRBJ1-2, the V gene TRBV6-5, with a tentative D call TRBD1 (6 bases). CDR3 length: 13 amino acids. V shed 6 bases and J shed 2 bases, with 10 bases lying between them. Germline loops: CDR1 MNHEY, CDR2 SVGAGI. This CDR3 is CASRPGQNYGYTF. The CDR3 DNA is TGTGCCAGCAGACCCGGACAGAACTATGGCTACACCTTC.

This sequence joins TRBV7-8 and TRBJ1-2; D is perhaps TRBD1 (5 bases). The V end lost 3 bases, the J end lost 3 bases, and 29 bases lay between the germline ends. Per germline, CDR1 SGHVS and CDR2 FQNEAQ. The CDR3 runs 20 residues. The CDR3 protein is CASSFRKNYTDGGSHYGYTF. In DNA form, the CDR3 reads TGTGCCAGCAGCTTTCGAAAGAATTACACCGATGGGGGGTCCCACTATGGCTACACCTTC. Combining the CDR3 with reference TRBV7-8 and TRBJ1-2 gives the whole variable domain GAGVSQSPRYKVAKRGQDVALRCDPISGHVSLFWYQQALGQGPEFLTYFQNEAQLDKSGLPSDRFFAERPEGSVSTLKIQRTQQEDSAVYLCASSFRKNYTDGGSHYGYTFGSGTRLTVV.